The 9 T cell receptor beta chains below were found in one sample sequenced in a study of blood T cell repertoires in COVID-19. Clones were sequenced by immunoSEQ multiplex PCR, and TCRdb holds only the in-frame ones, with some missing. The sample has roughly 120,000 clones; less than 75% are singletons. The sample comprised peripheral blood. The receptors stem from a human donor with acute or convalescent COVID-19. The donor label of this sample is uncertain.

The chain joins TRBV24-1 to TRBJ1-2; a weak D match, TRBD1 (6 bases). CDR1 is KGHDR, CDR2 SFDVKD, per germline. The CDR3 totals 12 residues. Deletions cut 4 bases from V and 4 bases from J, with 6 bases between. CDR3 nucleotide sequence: TGTGCCACCAGTGAAGGGGGCTATGGCTACACCTTC. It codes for CATSEGGYGYTF.

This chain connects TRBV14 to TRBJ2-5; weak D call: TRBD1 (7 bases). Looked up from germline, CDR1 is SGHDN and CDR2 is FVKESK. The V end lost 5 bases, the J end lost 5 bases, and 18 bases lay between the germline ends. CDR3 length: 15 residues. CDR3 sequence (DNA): TGTGCCAGCAGCTCTCTCAGGGGGGAGGAGGAGACCCAGTACTTC. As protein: CASSSLRGEEETQYF.

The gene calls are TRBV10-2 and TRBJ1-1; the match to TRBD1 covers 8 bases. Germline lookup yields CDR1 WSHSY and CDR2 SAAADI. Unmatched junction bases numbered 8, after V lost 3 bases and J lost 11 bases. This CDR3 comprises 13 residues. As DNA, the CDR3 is TGCGCCAGCAGTGATGTCGGACAGGGAGTGGCTTTCTTT. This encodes CASSDVGQGVAFF.

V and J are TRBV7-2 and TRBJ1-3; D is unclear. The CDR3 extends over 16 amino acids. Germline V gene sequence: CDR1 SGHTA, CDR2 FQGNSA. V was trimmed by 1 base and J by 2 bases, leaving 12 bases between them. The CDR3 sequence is CASSLGITVAGNTIYF. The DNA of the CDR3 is TGTGCCAGCAGCTTAGGTATTACGGTTGCTGGAAACACCATATATTTT.

CDR3 amino acids: CASSRDRGRENEQFF. Here the CDR3 DNA reads TGTGCCAGCAGCAGGGACAGGGGGCGCGAAAATGAGCAGTTCTTC. The chain carries TRBV7-2 and TRBJ2-1; 12 nucleotides align to TRBD1. Germline CDR1 and CDR2: SGHTA and FQGNSA. J was trimmed by 7 bases and V by 5 bases; bases with no gene match: 6. The CDR3 runs 15 residues.

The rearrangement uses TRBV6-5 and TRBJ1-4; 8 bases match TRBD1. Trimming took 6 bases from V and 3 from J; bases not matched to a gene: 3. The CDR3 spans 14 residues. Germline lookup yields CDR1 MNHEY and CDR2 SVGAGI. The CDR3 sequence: CASRDRESNEKLFF. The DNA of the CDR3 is TGTGCCAGCAGGGACAGGGAGTCTAATGAAAAACTGTTTTTT.

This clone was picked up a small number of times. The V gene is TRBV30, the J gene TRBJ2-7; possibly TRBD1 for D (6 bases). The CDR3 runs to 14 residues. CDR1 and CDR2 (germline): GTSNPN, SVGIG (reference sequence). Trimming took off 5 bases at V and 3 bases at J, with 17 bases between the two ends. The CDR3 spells CAWSVGGHYYEQYF. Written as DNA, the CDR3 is TGTGCCTGGTCGGTAGGGGGACACTACTACGAGCAGTACTTC.

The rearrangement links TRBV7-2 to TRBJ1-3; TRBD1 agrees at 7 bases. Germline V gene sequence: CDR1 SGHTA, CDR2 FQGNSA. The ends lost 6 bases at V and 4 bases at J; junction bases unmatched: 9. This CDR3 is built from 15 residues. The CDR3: CASSLYRGGGNTIYF. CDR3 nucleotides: TGTGCCAGCAGTCTTTACAGGGGAGGCGGAAACACCATATATTTT. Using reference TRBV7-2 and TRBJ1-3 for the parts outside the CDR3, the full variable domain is GAGVSQSPSNKVTEKGKDVELRCDPISGHTALYWYRQSLGQGLEFLIYFQGNSAPDKSGLPSDRFSAERTGGSVSTLTIQRTQQEDSAVYLCASSLYRGGGNTIYFGEGSWLTVV.

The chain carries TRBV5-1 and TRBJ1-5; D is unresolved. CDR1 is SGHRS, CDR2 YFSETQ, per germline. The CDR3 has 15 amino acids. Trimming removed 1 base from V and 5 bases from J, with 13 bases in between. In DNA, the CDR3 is TGCGCCAGCAGCTTGCCCCAACTAATCTATCAGCCCCAGCATTTT. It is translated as CASSLPQLIYQPQHF.